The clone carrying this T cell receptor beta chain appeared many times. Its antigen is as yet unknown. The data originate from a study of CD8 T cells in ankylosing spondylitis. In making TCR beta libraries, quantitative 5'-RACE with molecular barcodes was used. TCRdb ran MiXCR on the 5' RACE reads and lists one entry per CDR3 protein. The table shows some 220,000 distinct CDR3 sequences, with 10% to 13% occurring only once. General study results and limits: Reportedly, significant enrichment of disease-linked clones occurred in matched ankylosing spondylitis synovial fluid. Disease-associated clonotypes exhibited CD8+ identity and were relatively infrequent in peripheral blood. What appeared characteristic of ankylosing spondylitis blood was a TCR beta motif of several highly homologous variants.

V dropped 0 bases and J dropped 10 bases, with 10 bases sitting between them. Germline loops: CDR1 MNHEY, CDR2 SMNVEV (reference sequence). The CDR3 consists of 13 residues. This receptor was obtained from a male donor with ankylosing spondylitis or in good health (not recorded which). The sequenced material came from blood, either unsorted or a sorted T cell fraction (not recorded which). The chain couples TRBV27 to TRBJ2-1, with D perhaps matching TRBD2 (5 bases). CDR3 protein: CASSLSSGREQFF. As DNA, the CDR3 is TGTGCCAGCAGTTTATCGAGCGGCCGGGAGCAGTTCTTC.